What follows is one TCR beta chain and its context. The antigen is not known. These data originate in a study of CD8 T cells in Susac syndrome. Whole-study results and caveats: Among people with Susac, CD8+ clonal expansion was greatest in TEMRA cells and active patients.

Germline V CDR1 and CDR2: DFQATT, SNEGSKA (reference sequence). The CDR3 has 16 amino acids. With 0 bases clipped from V and 1 base from J, the junction kept 7 bases outside the gene matches. RNA in amounts of roughly 0.5 to 1 ug was reverse transcribed with random hexamers. Amplification of TCR beta CDR3 spanned 54 Vbeta and 13 Jbeta via immunoSEQ multiplex PCR. A single record per CDR3 protein comes from TCRdb applying MiXCR to the immunoSEQ multiplex PCR reads. The sample shows about 85,000 distinct CDR3 sequences, over 90% of them seen only once. The chain couples TRBV20-1 to TRBJ2-7; 9 bases agree with TRBD2. Sequences were obtained from CD8+ T cells from PBMCs. The TCR comes from a human donor with Susac syndrome. The CDR3 protein is CSARDVAGVWSYEQYF. The CDR3 DNA is TGCAGTGCTAGAGATGTAGCGGGAGTTTGGTCCTACGAGCAGTACTTC.